A selection of T cell receptor beta chains follows, all from one sample in a study of OX40 agonist ivuxolimab in advanced cancers. The table came from immunoSEQ multiplex PCR; TCRdb's copy has only in-frame clones and leaves some out. The sample includes 73,000 or so clones, 85% to 90% of them seen just once. The starting material was CD4+ or CD8+ T cells sorted from blood, obtained in a trial of the OX40 agonist ivuxolimab. The receptors here all came from an adult with an advanced solid tumor such as melanoma, head and neck, liver or kidney cancer. Each CDR3 is given with its conserved first and last residue. D genes are given only for firm matches. Not every row has a clone size; where given, it reads once, few, many or a size class.

DNA	CDR3	D	J	size	V
TGTGCCAGCAGTTTGGACAGGGGAAGAGGTTCACCCCTCCACTTT	CASSLDRGRGSPLHF	TRBD1	TRBJ1-6	NA	TRBV7-2
TGTGCCAGTAGTATCTGGGGGACGGATGGCTACACCTTC	CASSIWGTDGYTF	NA	TRBJ1-2	NA	TRBV19
TGTGCCAGCTCACGGGGGACAGTGGACATTCAGTACTTC	CASSRGTVDIQYF	TRBD1	TRBJ2-4	once	TRBV18
TGTGCCACCAGCAGAGATATCAGGGGGCAAGAGACCCAGTACTTC	CATSRDIRGQETQYF	TRBD1	TRBJ2-5	NA	TRBV15
TGTGCCAGCAGTCGTCCTCCGGCCCAAGAGCAGTACTTC	CASSRPPAQEQYF	NA	TRBJ2-7	NA	TRBV7-9
TGTGCCAGCACCCTTAGTTTGGGGCCGGGAAACACCATATATTTT	CASTLSLGPGNTIYF	NA	TRBJ1-3	NA	TRBV6-5
TGCGCCAGCACCCCTCTGGGGGCTGCGGGTGAAGCTTTCTTT	CASTPLGAAGEAFF	NA	TRBJ1-1	NA	TRBV5-1
TGTGCCAGCTCAACTAGCGGGAGGGAGGTTGAGGAGCAGTTCTTC	CASSTSGREVEEQFF	TRBD2	TRBJ2-1	NA	TRBV18
TGTGCCAGCAGTTACGGGACAGGGCCCTACGAGCAGTACTTC	CASSYGTGPYEQYF	TRBD1	TRBJ2-7	NA	TRBV6-6
TGTGCCAGCAGTGAAGGGCAGGCGAACACTGAAGCTTTCTTT	CASSEGQANTEAFF	NA	TRBJ1-1	few	TRBV2
TGCGCCAGCAGCCAAGATTCAGGTTTGGGGACCGGGGAGCTGTTTTTT	CASSQDSGLGTGELFF	NA	TRBJ2-2	NA	TRBV4-1
TGTGCCAGCAGCTTGGGAGTAGCTACCAATGAGCAGTTCTTC	CASSLGVATNEQFF	NA	TRBJ2-1	NA	TRBV5-4
TGTGCCAGCAGCCTTCGGACAGGCGAGGGTGAAAAACTGTTTTTT	CASSLRTGEGEKLFF	TRBD1	TRBJ1-4	NA	TRBV7-6
TGTGCCTGGAGTGTAGGCTCAGTCTCTGGAAACACCATATATTTT	CAWSVGSVSGNTIYF	NA	TRBJ1-3	NA	TRBV30
TGTGCCAGCAGTTTATTTCTCGGCAATGGCTACACCTTC	CASSLFLGNGYTF	NA	TRBJ1-2	NA	TRBV27
TGTGCCAGCAGCCTTGACAGGGGCCACGAGCAGTACTTC	CASSLDRGHEQYF	TRBD1	TRBJ2-7	NA	TRBV5-8
TGTGCCAGCTCACCAAAGGACAGGGACTCTGGAAACACCATATATTTT	CASSPKDRDSGNTIYF	TRBD1	TRBJ1-3	NA	TRBV18
TGCGCCAGCAGCTTGGCCGGGGGAGACACCGGGGAGCTGTTTTTT	CASSLAGGDTGELFF	NA	TRBJ2-2	NA	TRBV5-1
TGTGCCAGCAGCGTCTCCACACGGACTGAAGCTTTCTTT	CASSVSTRTEAFF	NA	TRBJ1-1	NA	TRBV9
TGTGCCAGCCGGGATGAAAAACTGTTTTTT	CASRDEKLFF	NA	TRBJ1-4	NA	TRBV6-6
TGTGCCAGCAGCGGCAGCACGGGTCTAGGTAGCACAGATACGCAGTATTTT	CASSGSTGLGSTDTQYF	NA	TRBJ2-3	few	TRBV7-9
TGTGCCAGCGGTGTTTATGGGGGGGCCCCTGAAGCTTTCTTT	CASGVYGGAPEAFF	NA	TRBJ1-1	NA	TRBV21-1